This TCR beta chain was observed in a study of OX40 agonist ivuxolimab in advanced cancers. At the level of the study: Partial response was recorded in three patients: one hepatocellular carcinoma and two cutaneous melanoma cases.

Trimming pared 1 base from V and 4 bases from J, leaving 5 bases between. The CDR3 covers 13 residues. Per the germline V gene, CDR1 is SGDLS and CDR2 is YYNGEE. Repertoires were generated with immunoSEQ multiplex PCR, while TCRdb's copy carries only in-frame clones and drops some. The data hold 9,000 to 15,000 clones, with more than 75% observed a single time. The sequencing used CD4+ or CD8+ T cells sorted from blood, collected in a trial of the OX40 agonist ivuxolimab. This clonotype was obtained from an adult with an advanced solid tumor such as melanoma, head and neck, liver or kidney cancer. The chain couples TRBV9 to TRBJ2-2; D is undetermined. The CDR3 DNA is TGTGCCAGCAGCGTATCTTTCACCGGGGAGCTGTTTTTT. This sequence encodes CASSVSFTGELFF. Complete variable domain (other parts from reference TRBV9 and TRBJ2-2): DSGVTQTPKHLITATGQRVTLRCSPRSGDLSVYWYQQSLDQGLQFLIQYYNGEERAKGNILERFSAQQFPDLHSELNLSSLELGDSALYFCASSVSFTGELFFGEGSRLTVL.